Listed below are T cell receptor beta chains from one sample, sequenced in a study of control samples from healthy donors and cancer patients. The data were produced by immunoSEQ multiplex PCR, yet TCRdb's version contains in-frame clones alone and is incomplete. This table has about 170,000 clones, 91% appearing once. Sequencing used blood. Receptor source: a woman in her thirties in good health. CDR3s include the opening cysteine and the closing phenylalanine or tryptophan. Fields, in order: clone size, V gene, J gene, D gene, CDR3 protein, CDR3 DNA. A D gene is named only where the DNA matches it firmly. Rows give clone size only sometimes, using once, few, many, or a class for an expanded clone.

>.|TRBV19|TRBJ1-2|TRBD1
CASSRDRGLGYTF
TGTGCCAGTAGCCGGGACAGGGGGCTTGGCTACACCTTC
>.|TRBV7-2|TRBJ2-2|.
CASSLGSAGTGELFF
TGTGCCAGCAGCTTAGGTTCCGCGGGCACCGGGGAGCTGTTTTTT
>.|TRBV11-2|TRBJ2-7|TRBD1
CASSLVQGAQYF
TGTGCCAGCAGCTTAGTGCAGGGGGCGCAGTACTTC
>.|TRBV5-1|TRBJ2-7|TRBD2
CASSGISGAYEQYF
TGCGCCAGCAGCGGAATTAGCGGGGCCTACGAGCAGTACTTC
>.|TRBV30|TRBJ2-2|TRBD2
CAWRGLAGVTGELFF
TGTGCCTGGAGAGGACTAGCGGGAGTCACCGGGGAGCTGTTTTTT
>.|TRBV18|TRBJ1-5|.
CASSPITGNQPQHF
TGTGCCAGCTCACCAATAACAGGGAATCAGCCCCAGCATTTT
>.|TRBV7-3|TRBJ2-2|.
CASSPGRANTGELFF
TGTGCCAGCAGCCCCGGCAGGGCGAACACCGGGGAGCTGTTTTTT
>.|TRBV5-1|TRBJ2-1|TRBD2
CASSGPSGGASLNEQFF
TGCGCCAGCAGCGGCCCTAGCGGGGGGGCCTCTCTCAATGAGCAGTTCTTC
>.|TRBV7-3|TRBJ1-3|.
CASSPDSSGNTIYF
TGTGCCAGCAGCCCTGACAGCTCTGGAAACACCATATATTTT
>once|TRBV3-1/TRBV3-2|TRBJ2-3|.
CASSHDTQYF
TGTGCCAGCAGCCATGATACGCAGTATTTT
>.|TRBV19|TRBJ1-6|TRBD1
CASKADRGDNSPLHF
TGTGCCAGTAAGGCCGACAGGGGAGACAATTCACCCCTCCACTTT
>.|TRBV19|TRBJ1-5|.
CASSNGYSNQPQHF
TGTGCCAGTAGTAACGGCTATAGCAATCAGCCCCAGCATTTT
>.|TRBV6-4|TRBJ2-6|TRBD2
CASRSTSGGANVLTF
TGTGCCAGCAGATCCACTAGCGGGGGGGCCAACGTCCTGACTTTC
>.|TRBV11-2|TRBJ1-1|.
CASSPGQLRNTEAFF
TGTGCCAGCAGCCCTGGACAGTTGCGGAACACTGAAGCTTTCTTT
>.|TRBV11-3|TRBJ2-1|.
CASNPLRSGNEQFF
TGTGCCAGCAACCCACTGCGGTCTGGGAATGAGCAGTTCTTC
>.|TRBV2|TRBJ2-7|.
CASSERYEQYF
TGTGCCAGCAGTGAGCGCTACGAGCAGTACTTC
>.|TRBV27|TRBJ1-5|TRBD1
CASSSQRGGQPQHF
TGTGCCAGCAGTTCCCAGCGAGGGGGCCAGCCCCAGCATTTT
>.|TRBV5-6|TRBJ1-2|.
CASSLAPYGYTF
TGTGCCAGCAGCTTGGCCCCCTATGGCTACACCTTC
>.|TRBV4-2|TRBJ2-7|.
CASSQDWTESYEQYF
TGTGCCAGCAGCCAAGATTGGACGGAATCCTACGAGCAGTACTTC
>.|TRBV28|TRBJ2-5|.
CASSPGDSRAETQYF
TGTGCCAGCAGCCCGGGGGACAGTAGGGCGGAGACCCAGTACTTC
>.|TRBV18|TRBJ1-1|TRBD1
CASSPTGQGVTEAFF
TGTGCCAGCTCACCAACCGGACAGGGGGTCACTGAAGCTTTCTTT
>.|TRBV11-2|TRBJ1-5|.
CASSLAIRGQPQHF
TGTGCCAGCAGCTTAGCGATCAGGGGTCAGCCCCAGCATTTT
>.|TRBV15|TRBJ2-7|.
CATSRGTGTYEQYF
TGTGCCACCAGCAGAGGAACAGGAACCTACGAGCAGTACTTC
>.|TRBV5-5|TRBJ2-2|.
CASSKTGTTTGELFF
TGTGCCAGCAGCAAAACCGGGACAACTACCGGGGAGCTGTTTTTT
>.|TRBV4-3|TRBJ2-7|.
CASSQDVGYMGEQYF
TGCGCCAGCAGCCAAGATGTCGGGTATATGGGCGAGCAGTACTTC
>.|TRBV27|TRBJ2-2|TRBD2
CASSPLAGGTGELFF
TGTGCCAGCAGTCCACTAGCGGGAGGAACCGGGGAGCTGTTTTTT
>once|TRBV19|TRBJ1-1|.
CASSIDQGRMNTEAFF
TGTGCCAGTAGTATAGATCAGGGACGGATGAACACTGAAGCTTTCTTT
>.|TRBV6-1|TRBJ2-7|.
CASSDGSYEQYF
TGTGCCAGCAGTGACGGCTCCTACGAGCAGTACTTC
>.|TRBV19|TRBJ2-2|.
CASSIAASTGELFF
TGTGCCAGTAGTATAGCGGCTAGCACCGGGGAGCTGTTTTTT
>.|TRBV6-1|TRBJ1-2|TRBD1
CASSEVDRGLGYTF
TGTGCCAGCAGTGAAGTGGACAGGGGGCTTGGCTACACCTTC
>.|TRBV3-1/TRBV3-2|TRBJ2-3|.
CASSQEGRWSDTQYF
TGTGCCAGCAGCCAGGAGGGCCGGTGGTCAGATACGCAGTATTTT
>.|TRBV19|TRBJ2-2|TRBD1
CASSILGQGFTGELFF
TGTGCCAGTAGTATACTTGGACAGGGGTTCACCGGGGAGCTGTTTTTT
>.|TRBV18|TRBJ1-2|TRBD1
CASSPDRGSGYTF
TGTGCCAGCTCACCCGACAGGGGCTCTGGCTACACCTTC
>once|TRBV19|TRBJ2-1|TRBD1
CASSIQQGYNEQFF
TGTGCCAGTAGTATACAACAGGGGTACAATGAGCAGTTCTTC
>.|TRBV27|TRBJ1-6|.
CASSLYSSYNSPLHF
TGTGCCAGCAGTTTATACAGCTCCTATAATTCACCCCTCCACTTT
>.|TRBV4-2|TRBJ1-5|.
CASSQADGPNQPQHF
TGTGCCAGCAGCCAAGCCGACGGTCCCAATCAGCCCCAGCATTTT
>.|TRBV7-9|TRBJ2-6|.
CASSFPGTTSSGANVLTF
TGTGCCAGCAGCTTCCCCGGGACGACCAGCTCTGGGGCCAACGTCCTGACTTTC
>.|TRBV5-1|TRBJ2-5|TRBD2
CASSRLADQETQYF
TGCGCCAGCAGCAGACTAGCGGACCAAGAGACCCAGTACTTC
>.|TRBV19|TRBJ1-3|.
CASTSQGSGNTIYF
TGTGCCAGTACGTCGCAGGGCTCTGGAAACACCATATATTTT
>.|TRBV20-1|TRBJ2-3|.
CSARAPDTQYF
TGCAGTGCTAGAGCTCCAGATACGCAGTATTTT
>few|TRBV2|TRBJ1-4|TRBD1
CASSTGTGNEKLFF
TGTGCCAGCAGTACCGGGACAGGGAATGAAAAACTGTTTTTT
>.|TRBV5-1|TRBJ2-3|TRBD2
CASSWGTSGGTDTQYF
TGCGCCAGCAGCTGGGGGACTAGCGGGGGCACAGATACGCAGTATTTT
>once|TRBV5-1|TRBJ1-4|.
CASSFQGPATNEKLFF
TGCGCCAGCAGCTTCCAAGGCCCGGCAACTAATGAAAAACTGTTTTTT
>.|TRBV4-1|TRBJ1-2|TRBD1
CASSQDRTGNYGYTF
TGCGCCAGCAGCCAAGATCGGACAGGGAACTATGGCTACACCTTC
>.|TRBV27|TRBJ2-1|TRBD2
CASTGTSRDEQFF
TGTGCCAGCACCGGGACTAGTCGGGATGAGCAGTTCTTC
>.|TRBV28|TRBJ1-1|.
CASSSRDEAFF
TGTGCCAGCAGTTCCAGGGATGAAGCTTTCTTT
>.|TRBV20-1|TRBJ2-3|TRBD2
CSASEGGGGDTQYF
TGCAGTGCTAGTGAGGGCGGGGGGGGAGATACGCAGTATTTT
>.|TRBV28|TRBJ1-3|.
CASSLYWGLSGNTIYF
TGTGCCAGCAGTTTATATTGGGGCCTCTCTGGAAACACCATATATTTT
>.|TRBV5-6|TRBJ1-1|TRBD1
CASSFNRGWSVNTEAFF
TGTGCCAGCAGCTTCAACAGGGGATGGTCGGTGAACACTGAAGCTTTCTTT